Below are 16 T cell receptor beta chains sequenced from a single sample in a study of T cell responses to AZD1222 COVID-19 vaccine (dated by TCRdb to the early 2020s). The sample's time point label, decoded: about 28 days (+/-7) after the second vaccine dose. Receptors were amplified or captured by the immunoSEQ multiplex PCR assay. TCRdb provides this immuneACCESS table in a form limited to in-frame rearrangements. Some clones are lacking; in checked studies, under half of them reflect an unresolved V gene, and why the rest are absent is not known. The table for this sample lists tens of thousands of clones; 75% to 90% of them were counted only once. The biggest ten clones account for 7.5% to 10% of the sample. This specimen was peripheral blood, taken 28 days after the second AZD1222 dose. Source of these receptors: an adult who received the AZD1222 COVID-19 vaccine.

This sequence joins TRBV11-3 and TRBJ1-1; D is perhaps TRBD1 (5 bases). Deletions cut 1 base from V and 5 bases from J, with 8 bases between. CDR3 size: 13 residues. CDR1 and CDR2 from the germline V gene are SGHNT and YENEEA. The CDR3 DNA follows: TGTGCCAGCAGCTTAGGGTCAGGGACTGAAGCTTTCTTT. Translated: CASSLGSGTEAFF.

The chain recombines TRBV12-3 or TRBV12-4 with TRBJ1-2, with a possible D match to TRBD1 (5 bases). The CDR3 contains 13 residues. Trimming shortened V by 5 bases and J by 7 bases, and 14 bases separated the two germline ends. The CDR3 coding sequence is TGTGCCAGCAGTCCAGGGTTTGGGTTTGGCTACACCTTC. It is translated as CASSPGFGFGYTF.

The V gene is TRBV5-1, the J gene TRBJ2-2; D remains unclear. V lost 0 bases and J 6 bases, leaving 12 bases between the germline ends. This CDR3 has 15 residues. Germline loops: CDR1 SGHRS, CDR2 YFSETQ. The CDR3 sequence is CASSLEGRYAGELFF. The CDR3 DNA follows: TGCGCCAGCAGCTTGGAGGGCCGTTACGCCGGGGAGCTGTTTTTT.

The V gene is TRBV28, the J gene TRBJ1-5; 9 bases agree with TRBD1. Germline loops: CDR1 MDHEN, CDR2 SYDVKM. The CDR3 sequence is 15 residues long. After removal of 11 bases from V and 1 base from J, the junction contained 9 bases not matched to a gene. The CDR3 loop reads CARPGQGISNQPQHF. The CDR3 DNA follows: TGTGCCCGTCCGGGACAGGGAATAAGCAATCAGCCCCAGCATTTT.

The chain has TRBV15 and TRBJ1-1, with D possibly TRBD1 on 5 matching bases. Trimming took off 5 bases at V and 4 bases at J, with 17 bases between the two ends. Germline V gene sequence: CDR1 LNHNV, CDR2 YYDKDF (reference sequence). This CDR3 spans 15 amino acids. As DNA, the CDR3 is TGTGCCACCAGCCCCCCGGGGTGGAGGGGCACTGAAGCTTTCTTT. Translating gives CATSPPGWRGTEAFF.

The table lists this clone with a few counts. The rearrangement joins TRBV2 to TRBJ1-3; the D is unclear. V gave up 0 bases and J gave up 3 bases, with 12 bases separating them. Per germline, CDR1 SNHLY and CDR2 FYNNEI. The length of the CDR3 is 16 residues. For the CDR3, the DNA is TGTGCCAGCAGTGAAGCGCCGGTTATCTTTGGAAACACCATATATTTT. Protein sequence: CASSEAPVIFGNTIYF.

This sequence joins TRBV6-1 and TRBJ1-1; D unclear. CDR3 length: 13 residues. Germline values: CDR1 MNHNS, CDR2 SASEGT. V was shortened by 2 bases and J by 10 bases, with 14 bases between the two germline ends. CDR3 sequence: CASSENFALGAFF. CDR3 sequence (DNA): TGTGCCAGCAGTGAAAACTTCGCCCTTGGAGCTTTCTTT.

The V call is TRBV24-1, the J call TRBJ2-7; TRBD2 aligns across 8 bases. Losses at the gene ends were 4 bases for V and 2 bases for J; bases not matched to a gene: 3. Germline CDR1 is KGHDR and CDR2 is SFDVKD. The CDR3 contains 14 residues. Here the CDR3 DNA reads TGTGCCACCAGTGAGCCCGGGGGGGCCTACGAGCAGTACTTC. This gives the protein CATSEPGGAYEQYF.

V usage is TRBV5-4 and J usage is TRBJ1-6; 10 bases are a match to TRBD1. J lost 7 bases, V lost 4 bases, and 8 bases had no gene match. Germline CDR1 and CDR2: SGHNT and YYREEE (reference sequence). The CDR3 covers 16 residues. CDR3 nucleotides: TGTGCCAGCAGCCCTGAACCGGGACAGGGGAATTCACCCCTCCACTTT. Translated: CASSPEPGQGNSPLHF.

This rearrangement joins TRBV5-4 to TRBJ2-3, with 7 bases lining up with TRBD2. The junction had 11 bases not matched to a gene; V was cut back by 4 bases and J by 3 bases. Germline CDR1 and CDR2: SGHNT and YYREEE (reference sequence). This CDR3 region has 16 residues. The CDR3 region is CASSPGRTRGTDTQYF. The CDR3 nucleotides read TGTGCCAGCAGCCCTGGTCGGACTAGAGGTACAGATACGCAGTATTTT.

This chain connects TRBV6-4 to TRBJ1-6; 7 nucleotides match TRBD1. CDR1 is MRHNA, CDR2 SNTAGT, per germline. The trim removed 8 bases at V and 9 bases at J, leaving 22 bases unmatched. The CDR3 has 18 amino acids. This chain's CDR3 is CASLPDRRADRGGSPLHF. CDR3 sequence (DNA): TGTGCCAGCCTACCGGACAGGAGAGCAGATAGAGGGGGTTCACCCCTCCACTTT.

The chain employs TRBV28 and TRBJ1-3; D is unclear. CDR1 and CDR2 (germline): MDHEN, SYDVKM. The CDR3 loop spans 15 amino acids. Trimming pared 5 bases from V and 0 bases from J, leaving 11 bases between. This CDR3 reads CASSIALASGNTIYF. The CDR3 DNA is TGTGCCAGCAGTATCGCACTGGCCTCTGGAAACACCATATATTTT.

This clone was detected only once. The chain links TRBV9 to TRBJ2-3; D is unclear. The germline V gene encodes CDR1 SGDLS and CDR2 YYNGEE. CDR3 size: 15 residues. V dropped 0 bases and J dropped 2 bases, with 10 bases sitting between them. The CDR3 DNA is TGTGCCAGCAGCGTAGCCGACTTCCCCACAGATACGCAGTATTTT. Translating gives CASSVADFPTDTQYF. The full variable domain, completed using reference TRBV9 and TRBJ2-3, is DSGVTQTPKHLITATGQRVTLRCSPRSGDLSVYWYQQSLDQGLQFLIQYYNGEERAKGNILERFSAQQFPDLHSELNLSSLELGDSALYFCASSVADFPTDTQYFGPGTRLTVL.

The rearrangement links TRBV23-1 to TRBJ2-7; the D is unclear. TRBV23-1 is sorted into the ORF group, with uncertain function. The CDR3 covers 16 residues. Trimming removed 0 bases at V and 3 bases at J, with 15 bases between. CDR3 DNA sequence: TGCGCCAGCAGTCAATCGAAGGGCCCCCGAGGCTACGAGCAGTACTTC. It codes for CASSQSKGPRGYEQYF.

This chain uses TRBV6-6 with TRBJ2-7; either TRBD1 or TRBD2 may supply D (5 bases each). Germline V gene sequence: CDR1 MNHNY, CDR2 SVGAGI (reference sequence). The CDR3 is made up of 14 amino acids. The ends were cut back, 4 bases at V and 3 bases at J, with 13 bases in the middle. CDR3 DNA sequence: TGTGCCAGCAGTTCCAACCGTGGGGGCTACGAGCAGTACTTC. Translation gives CASSSNRGGYEQYF.

V usage is TRBV9 and J usage is TRBJ2-3, with 8 nucleotides matching TRBD1. The length of the CDR3 is 14 residues. Germline loops: CDR1 SGDLS, CDR2 YYNGEE. V lost 3 bases and J lost 4; bases outside the gene matches: 4. CDR3 coding DNA: TGTGCCAGCAGCGGGACAGGGAGAGCAGATACGCAGTATTTT. It codes for CASSGTGRADTQYF.